The next 4 T cell receptor beta chains were all read from a single sample in a study of somatic mutations in cytotoxic T cells in rheumatoid arthritis. Sequenced by immunoSEQ multiplex PCR; TCRdb stores in-frame clones only, minus some. The data hold some 10,000 clones, with roughly 73% observed a single time. Sequencing input: CD8+ T cells sorted from blood. The receptors were sampled from a man in his sixties in good health.

This chain connects TRBV12-5 to TRBJ2-5; D is uncertain. V lost 5 bases and J 5 bases, leaving 12 bases between the germline ends. Germline V gene lookup returns CDR1 LGHNT and CDR2 FRNRAP. The CDR3 runs 13 residues. The CDR3 here is CASGQGSGETQYF. For the CDR3, the DNA is TGTGCTAGTGGTCAAGGGTCTGGGGAGACCCAGTACTTC.

V is TRBV7-2 and J is TRBJ2-2; D is ambiguous. Germline V CDR1 and CDR2: SGHTA, FQGNSA. The CDR3 runs 12 residues. V shed 3 bases and J shed 5 bases, with 4 bases lying between them. In DNA form, the CDR3 reads TGTGCCAGCAGCTTCTGGACCGGGGAGCTGTTTTTT. Protein: CASSFWTGELFF.

The chain is built from TRBV4-1 and TRBJ1-5, with D perhaps TRBD1 (5 bases). The CDR3 spans 16 residues. Deletions cut 1 base from V and 3 bases from J, with 13 bases between. CDR1 MGHRA and CDR2 YSYEKL come from the germline V gene. The CDR3 protein is CASSQGTGYPNQPQHF. CDR3 coding DNA: TGCGCCAGCAGCCAAGGTACAGGATACCCCAATCAGCCCCAGCATTTT.

The genes are TRBV19 and TRBJ2-5; D not certain. Germline loops: CDR1 LNHDA, CDR2 SQIVND (reference sequence). V was trimmed by 1 base and J by 3 bases, leaving 18 bases between them. The CDR3 has 17 residues. The CDR3 DNA is TGTGCCAGTAGTATAGCGGTGGTACCTGAGAGAAAAGAGACCCAGTACTTC. This encodes CASSIAVVPERKETQYF.